Below, 20 T cell receptor beta chains from the same sample are listed, as sequenced in a study of blood T cell repertoires in COVID-19. The protocol was immunoSEQ multiplex PCR, while the TCRdb copy is restricted to in-frame clones and leaves out a portion. The sample contains 200,000 to 250,000 clones, 86% of which appear only once. Sample: peripheral blood. These receptors originate from a man aged 60 to 75 with acute or convalescent COVID-19.

V and J are TRBV30 and TRBJ1-2, with D tentatively TRBD1 (6 bases). CDR3 length: 12 residues. V gave up 4 bases and J gave up 8 bases, with 14 bases separating them. Germline CDR1 and CDR2: GTSNPN and SVGIG (reference sequence). The CDR3 is CAWKGGSGGYTF. DNA for the CDR3: TGTGCCTGGAAGGGGGGGTCTGGCGGCTACACCTTC.

This chain joins TRBV9 and TRBJ2-1; D possibly corresponds to TRBD2 (6 bases). The germline V gene has CDR1 SGDLS and CDR2 YYNGEE. V lost 0 bases and J lost 7, with 14 bases in between. The CDR3 is 15 residues long. DNA for the CDR3: TGTGCCAGCAGCGTAGTCGGGAGTTCCGGGAATGAGCAGTTCTTC. It yields the protein CASSVVGSSGNEQFF.

The chain uses TRBV24-1 and TRBJ2-2; no firm D call. Between the trimmed V and J ends, which lost 5 bases and 4 bases, there was a span of 7 bases. Germline V gives CDR1 KGHDR, CDR2 SFDVKD. The CDR3 is 13 amino acids. The CDR3 nucleotides are TGTGCCACCAGTGCGGAGTCCACCGGGGAGCTGTTTTTT. Encoded protein: CATSAESTGELFF.

This clone was seen a few times. Its ends do not fully match the called genes, so a read error is possible. The gene calls are TRBV20-1 and TRBJ1-6, with 8 nucleotides matching TRBD1. This CDR3 comprises 11 residues. Germline CDR1 DFQATT, CDR2 SNEGSKA (reference sequence). CDR3 bases: TGCAGTGCTATCGAGGACAGGGAAGGTGGCTTT. Translation: CSAIEDREGGF.

This chain uses TRBV6-2 or TRBV6-3 with TRBJ2-6; D gene uncertain. CDR3 size: 16 residues. Germline CDR1 reads MNHEY; CDR2 reads SVGEGT. V was shortened by 1 base and J by 0 bases, with 7 bases between the two germline ends. As DNA, the CDR3 is TGTGCCAGCAGTTACTGGAGAAACTCTGGGGCCAACGTCCTGACTTTC. It codes for CASSYWRNSGANVLTF.

This clone showed up just a few times. This chain links TRBV10-3 with TRBJ1-6; D possibly corresponds to TRBD1 (6 bases). The CDR3 covers 15 residues. V lost 0 bases and J 9 bases, leaving 12 bases between the germline ends. Germline V gene sequence: CDR1 ENHRY, CDR2 SYGVKD. Written as DNA, the CDR3 is TGTGCCATCAGTGAGTCTCTACAGGGTTCTTCACCCCTCCACTTT. Residues: CAISESLQGSSPLHF.

The genes are TRBV28 and TRBJ2-5; 9 nucleotides line up with TRBD2. This CDR3 has 14 amino acids. The ends lost 6 bases at V and 5 bases at J; junction bases unmatched: 7. In germline, CDR1 is MDHEN, CDR2 SYDVKM. CDR3 sequence reads: CASRIAGADETQYF. CDR3 coding DNA: TGTGCCAGCAGGATAGCGGGAGCGGACGAGACCCAGTACTTC.

In nucleotides, the CDR3 is TGTGCCAGCAGTCCTAACAGGGGGCTGGAGACCCAGTACTTC. Translation: CASSPNRGLETQYF. This chain uses TRBV27 with TRBJ2-5; 9 bases match TRBD1. Germline V gene lookup returns CDR1 MNHEY and CDR2 SMNVEV (reference sequence). J gave up 5 bases and V 5 bases, and 6 bases lay outside the gene matches. The CDR3 is made up of 14 amino acids.

The chain uses TRBV4-3 and TRBJ2-2; TRBD1 matches at 7 bases. V shed 0 bases and J 2 bases; nucleotides not matched to a gene: 6. Germline assignment: CDR1 LGHNA and CDR2 YSLEER. The CDR3 totals 17 residues. CDR3 region: CASSQDEAGGNTGELFF. DNA of the CDR3: TGCGCCAGCAGCCAAGATGAAGCAGGGGGAAACACCGGGGAGCTGTTTTTT.

The gene calls are TRBV28 and TRBJ2-1; perhaps TRBD2 as D (7 bases). In germline, CDR1 is MDHEN, CDR2 SYDVKM. V lost 7 bases to trimming and J lost 2 bases, with 15 bases between them. CDR3 length: 15 amino acids. CDR3 in amino acids: CASIRRRGPYNEQFF. CDR3 nucleotides: TGTGCCAGCATTCGGAGGCGGGGGCCCTACAATGAGCAGTTCTTC.

This chain connects TRBV28 to TRBJ2-3, with TRBD1 identical over 10 bases. The V gene's germline CDR1 is MDHEN and CDR2 SYDVKM. This CDR3 region has 15 residues. V was pared by 7 bases and J by 10 bases, with 14 bases of the junction left unmatched. Here the CDR3 DNA reads TGTGCCAGCAACTACCCCCCGGACAGGGGGGGTGCGCAGTATTTT. It yields the protein CASNYPPDRGGAQYF.

This clone was recorded only once. The chain has TRBV30 and TRBJ2-3; D unresolved. The CDR3 totals 12 residues. The germline V and J ends were trimmed by 4 bases and 0 bases, with 5 bases remaining between them. The V gene's germline CDR1 is GTSNPN and CDR2 SVGIG (reference sequence). The CDR3 sequence is CAWTDSTDTQYF. In DNA, the CDR3 is TGTGCCTGGACAGATAGCACAGATACGCAGTATTTT.

This clone has more than one count but fewer than ten. The chain recombines TRBV29-1 with TRBJ1-2, with D maybe TRBD1 (5 bases). The V and J ends lost 4 bases and 5 bases respectively, with 11 bases between them. The CDR3 is 12 residues long. Per germline, CDR1 SQVTM and CDR2 ANQGSEA. This chain's CDR3 is CSVAREGYGYTF. The CDR3 nucleotides read TGCAGCGTTGCCAGGGAGGGATATGGCTACACCTTC.

The chain joins TRBV11-3 to TRBJ2-7; TRBD2 agrees at 8 bases. CDR1 SGHNT and CDR2 YENEEA come from the germline V gene. The CDR3 runs 16 residues. V gave up 5 bases and J gave up 6 bases; unmatched junction bases: 15. The CDR3 coding sequence is TGTGCCAGCAGCCTTGGGACGGCCAGCGGGAGATCCGAGCAGTACTTC. Its translation: CASSLGTASGRSEQYF.

The chain combines TRBV9 with TRBJ2-1, with 10 nucleotides matching TRBD2. The germline gives CDR1 SGDLS, CDR2 YYNGEE. Trimming took 3 bases from V and 0 from J; bases not matched to a gene: 0. The CDR3 has 15 amino acids. CDR3 sequence reads: CASSASGSSYNEQFF. The CDR3 DNA reads TGTGCCAGCAGCGCTAGCGGGAGCTCCTACAATGAGCAGTTCTTC.

This sequence joins TRBV21-1 and TRBJ2-1; TRBD2 is the table's D call, not checked against the DNA. TRBV21-1 is recorded as a pseudogene. The CDR3 consists of 16 residues. The CDR3 coding sequence is TGTGCCAGCAGCAAAGCTGGGGGGACCCTCTACAATGAGCAGTTCTTC. Amino acid sequence: CASSKAGGTLYNEQFF.

The chain combines TRBV5-6 with TRBJ1-2; 10 bases match TRBD1. CDR3 length equals 16 residues. The V gene end was trimmed by 4 bases and the J gene end by 1 base; junction bases not matched to a gene: 7. Germline CDR1 reads SGHDT; CDR2 reads YYEEEE. The CDR3, as DNA: TGTGCCAGCAGCCCTGACTGGGACAGGGGTAACTATGGCTACACCTTC. Translated, it gives CASSPDWDRGNYGYTF. Combining the CDR3 with reference TRBV5-6 and TRBJ1-2 gives the whole variable domain DAGVTQSPTHLIKTRGQQVTLRCSPKSGHDTVSWYQQALGQGPQFIFQYYEEEERQRGNFPDRFSGHQFPNYSSELNVNALLLGDSALYLCASSPDWDRGNYGYTFGSGTRLTVV.

The J gene is TRBJ2-3, the V gene TRBV28; 8 nucleotides match TRBD2. V shed 2 bases, J shed 3 bases, and the junction held 4 bases outside the gene matches. The CDR3 totals 15 residues. The germline V gene has CDR1 MDHEN and CDR2 SYDVKM. The CDR3 nucleotides read TGTGCCAGCAGTTTAAGGCCTAGCGGGACAGATACGCAGTATTTT. This gives the protein CASSLRPSGTDTQYF.

This clone came up a few times. V usage is TRBV10-3 and J usage is TRBJ2-3, with 9 bases that match TRBD2. Germline CDR1 reads ENHRY; CDR2 reads SYGVKD. J lost 4 bases, V lost 4 bases, and 9 bases had no gene match. The CDR3 runs to 16 residues. CDR3 bases: TGTGCCATCAGTGGGCCAGCGGGAGGACTTCCAGATACGCAGTATTTT. It codes for CAISGPAGGLPDTQYF.

This clone has a handful of counts. V and J are TRBV29-1 and TRBJ1-2; possibly TRBD1 for D (6 bases). This CDR3 has 13 amino acids. The germline V gene has CDR1 SQVTM and CDR2 ANQGSEA. V lost 5 bases, J lost 2 bases, and 12 bases lay in between. CDR3 amino acids: CSVPLTGNYGYTF. Here the CDR3 DNA reads TGCAGCGTTCCATTGACAGGCAACTATGGCTACACCTTC.